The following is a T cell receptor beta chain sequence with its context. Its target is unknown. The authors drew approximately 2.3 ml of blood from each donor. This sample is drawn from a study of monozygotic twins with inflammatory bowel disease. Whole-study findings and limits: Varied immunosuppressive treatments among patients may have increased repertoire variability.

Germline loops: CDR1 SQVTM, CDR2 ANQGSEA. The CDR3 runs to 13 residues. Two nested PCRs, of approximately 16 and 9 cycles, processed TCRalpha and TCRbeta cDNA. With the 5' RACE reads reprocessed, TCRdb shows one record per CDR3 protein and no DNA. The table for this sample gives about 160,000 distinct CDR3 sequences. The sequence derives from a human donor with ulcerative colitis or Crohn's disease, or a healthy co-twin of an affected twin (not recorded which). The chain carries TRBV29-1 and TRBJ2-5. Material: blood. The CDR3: CSVEVAWGETQYF.